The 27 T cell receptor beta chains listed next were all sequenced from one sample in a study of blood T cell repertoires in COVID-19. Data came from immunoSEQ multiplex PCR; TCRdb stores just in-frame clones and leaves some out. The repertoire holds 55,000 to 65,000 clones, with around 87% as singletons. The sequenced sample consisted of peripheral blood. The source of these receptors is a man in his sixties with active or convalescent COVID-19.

The CDR3 DNA reads TGCGCCAGCAGCCACAGTGGGACAGGGGGCTACGAGCAGTACTTC. Protein sequence: CASSHSGTGGYEQYF. The chain links TRBV4-1 to TRBJ2-7; 11 bases fit TRBD1. V dropped 3 bases and J dropped 3; count of bases not matched to a gene: 4. This CDR3 comprises 15 residues. In germline, CDR1 is MGHRA, CDR2 YSYEKL.

The CDR3 sequence is CASSPTRGAYNEQFF. The CDR3 DNA sequence: TGTGCCAGCTCACCTACCAGGGGGGCCTACAATGAGCAGTTCTTC. This chain links TRBV18 with TRBJ2-1; tentative D call: TRBD1 (7 bases). CDR3 length equals 15 residues. Germline V gene lookup returns CDR1 KGHSH and CDR2 LQKENI. Trimming cost V 3 bases and J 2 bases, with 11 bases left between them.

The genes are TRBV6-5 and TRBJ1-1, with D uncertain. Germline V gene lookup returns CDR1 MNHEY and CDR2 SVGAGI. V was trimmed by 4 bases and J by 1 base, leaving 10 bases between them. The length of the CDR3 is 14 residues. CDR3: CASSFGGPNTEAFF. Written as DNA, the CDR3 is TGTGCCAGCAGTTTTGGAGGTCCGAACACTGAAGCTTTCTTT.

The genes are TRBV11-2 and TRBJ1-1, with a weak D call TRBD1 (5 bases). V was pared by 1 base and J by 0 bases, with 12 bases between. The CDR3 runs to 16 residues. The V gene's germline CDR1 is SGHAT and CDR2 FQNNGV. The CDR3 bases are TGTGCCAGCAGCTTAGCTGGTGGGGGGATGAACACTGAAGCTTTCTTT. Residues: CASSLAGGGMNTEAFF.

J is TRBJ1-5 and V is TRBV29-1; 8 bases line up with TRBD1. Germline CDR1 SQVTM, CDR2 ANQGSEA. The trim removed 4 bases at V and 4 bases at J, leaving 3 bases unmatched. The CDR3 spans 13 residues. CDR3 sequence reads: CSVGTGRNQPQHF. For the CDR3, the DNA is TGCAGCGTTGGGACAGGGAGAAATCAGCCCCAGCATTTT. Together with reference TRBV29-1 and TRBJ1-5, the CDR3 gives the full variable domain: SAVISQKPSRDICQRGTSLTIQCQVDSQVTMMFWYRQQPGQSLTLIATANQGSEATYESGFVIDKFPISRPNLTFSTLTVSNMSPEDSSIYLCSVGTGRNQPQHFGDGTRLSIL.

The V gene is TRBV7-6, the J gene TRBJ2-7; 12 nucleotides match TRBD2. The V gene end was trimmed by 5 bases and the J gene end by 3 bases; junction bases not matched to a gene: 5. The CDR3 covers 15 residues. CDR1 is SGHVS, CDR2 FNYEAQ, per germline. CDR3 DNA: TGTGCCAGCAGCCCTTCGACTAGCGGGGGCTACGAGCAGTACTTC. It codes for CASSPSTSGGYEQYF.

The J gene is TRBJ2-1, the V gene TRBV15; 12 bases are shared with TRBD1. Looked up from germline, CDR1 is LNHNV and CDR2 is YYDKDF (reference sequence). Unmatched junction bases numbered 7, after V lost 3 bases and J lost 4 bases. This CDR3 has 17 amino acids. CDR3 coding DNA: TGTGCCACCAGCAGGGACGGGACAGGGGGCCTTTACAATGAGCAGTTCTTC. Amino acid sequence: CATSRDGTGGLYNEQFF.

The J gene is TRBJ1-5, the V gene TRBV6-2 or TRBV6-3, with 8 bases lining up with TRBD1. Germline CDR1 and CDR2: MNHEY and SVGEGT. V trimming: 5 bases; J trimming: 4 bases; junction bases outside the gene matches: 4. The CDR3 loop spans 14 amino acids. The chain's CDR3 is CASSPNRGNQPQHF. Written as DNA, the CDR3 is TGTGCCAGCAGTCCCAACAGGGGGAATCAGCCCCAGCATTTT.

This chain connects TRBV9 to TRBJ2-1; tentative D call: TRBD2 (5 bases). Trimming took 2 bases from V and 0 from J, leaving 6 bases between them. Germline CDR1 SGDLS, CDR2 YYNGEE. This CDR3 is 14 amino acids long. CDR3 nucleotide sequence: TGTGCCAGCAGCGTGGGGAGCTCCTACAATGAGCAGTTCTTC. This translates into CASSVGSSYNEQFF.

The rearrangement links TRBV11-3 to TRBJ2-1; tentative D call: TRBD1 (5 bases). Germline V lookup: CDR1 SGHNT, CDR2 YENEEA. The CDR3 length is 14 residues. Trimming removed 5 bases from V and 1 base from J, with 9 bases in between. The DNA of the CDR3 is TGTGCCAGCAGCCCCGACAGTTCCTACAATGAGCAGTTCTTC. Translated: CASSPDSSYNEQFF.

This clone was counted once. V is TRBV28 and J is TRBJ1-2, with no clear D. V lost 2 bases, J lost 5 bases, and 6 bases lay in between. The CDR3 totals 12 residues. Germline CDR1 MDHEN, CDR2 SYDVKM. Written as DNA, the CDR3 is TGTGCCAGCAGTTTAACGGGATATGGCTACACCTTC. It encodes CASSLTGYGYTF.

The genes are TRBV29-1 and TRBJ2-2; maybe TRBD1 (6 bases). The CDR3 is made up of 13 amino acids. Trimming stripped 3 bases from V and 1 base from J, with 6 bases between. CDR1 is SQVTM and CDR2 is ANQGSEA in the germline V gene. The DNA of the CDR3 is TGCAGCGTTGACAGGGGGAACACCGGGGAGCTGTTTTTT. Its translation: CSVDRGNTGELFF.

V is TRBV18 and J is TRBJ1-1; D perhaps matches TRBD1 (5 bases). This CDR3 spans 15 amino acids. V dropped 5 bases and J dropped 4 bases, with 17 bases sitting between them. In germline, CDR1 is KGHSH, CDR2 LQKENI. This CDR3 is CASSSGTFGGTEAFF. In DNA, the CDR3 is TGTGCCAGCTCAAGCGGGACTTTCGGGGGCACTGAAGCTTTCTTT.

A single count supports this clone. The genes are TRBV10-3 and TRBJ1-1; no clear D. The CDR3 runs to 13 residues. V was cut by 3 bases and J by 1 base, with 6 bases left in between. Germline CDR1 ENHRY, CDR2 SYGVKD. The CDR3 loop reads CAISEDRNTEAFF. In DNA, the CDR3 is TGTGCCATCAGTGAAGATAGGAACACTGAAGCTTTCTTT.

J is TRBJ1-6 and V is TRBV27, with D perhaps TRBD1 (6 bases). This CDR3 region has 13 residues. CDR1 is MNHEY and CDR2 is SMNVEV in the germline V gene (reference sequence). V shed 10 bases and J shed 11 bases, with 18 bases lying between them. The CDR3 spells CATASVGAAPLHF. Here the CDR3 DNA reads TGTGCCACCGCCAGCGTGGGGGCGGCACCCCTCCACTTT.

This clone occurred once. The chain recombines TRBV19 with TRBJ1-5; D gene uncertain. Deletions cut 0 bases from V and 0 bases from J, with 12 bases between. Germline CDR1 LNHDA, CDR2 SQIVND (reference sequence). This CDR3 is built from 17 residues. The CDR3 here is CASSIDGSQPSNQPQHF. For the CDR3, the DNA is TGTGCCAGTAGTATAGATGGCAGTCAACCTAGCAATCAGCCCCAGCATTTT.

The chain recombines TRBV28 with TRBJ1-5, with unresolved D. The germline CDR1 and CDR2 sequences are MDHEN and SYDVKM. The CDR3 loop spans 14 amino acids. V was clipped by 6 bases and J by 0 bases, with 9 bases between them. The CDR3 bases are TGTGCCAGCAGAACACCCGATAGCAATCAGCCCCAGCATTTT. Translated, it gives CASRTPDSNQPQHF.

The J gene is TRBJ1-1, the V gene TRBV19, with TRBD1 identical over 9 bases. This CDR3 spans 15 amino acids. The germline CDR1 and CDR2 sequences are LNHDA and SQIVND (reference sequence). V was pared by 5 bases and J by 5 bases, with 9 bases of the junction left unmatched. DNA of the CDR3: TGTGCCAGTAGTTCCCTAGGACAGGGGAGGACTGAAGCTTTCTTT. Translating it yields CASSSLGQGRTEAFF.

CDR3 nucleotides: TGTGCCAGCAGCTCCGGGGCGGGAGAGGGGTACAATGAGCAGTTCTTC. It is translated as CASSSGAGEGYNEQFF. The chain carries TRBV11-2 and TRBJ2-1; 7 nucleotides agree with TRBD2. The CDR3 totals 16 residues. The germline gives CDR1 SGHAT, CDR2 FQNNGV. The junction had 10 bases not matched to a gene; V was cut back by 4 bases and J by 4 bases.

DNA of the CDR3: TGTGCCAGCAGTGAATGGTCTGGGGGCGCAGATACGCAGTATTTT. This encodes CASSEWSGGADTQYF. The chain has TRBV2 and TRBJ2-3, with D maybe TRBD1 (6 bases). Looked up from germline, CDR1 is SNHLY and CDR2 is FYNNEI. The V gene lost 2 bases and the J gene lost 4 bases, with 13 bases spanning the gap. The CDR3 has 15 amino acids.

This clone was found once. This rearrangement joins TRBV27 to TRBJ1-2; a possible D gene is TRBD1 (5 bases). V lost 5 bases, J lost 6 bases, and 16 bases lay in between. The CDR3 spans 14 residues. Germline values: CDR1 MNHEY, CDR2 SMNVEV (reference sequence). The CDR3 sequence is CASSPGGRGNGYTF. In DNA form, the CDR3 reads TGTGCCAGCAGTCCTGGGGGGAGGGGTAATGGCTACACCTTC.

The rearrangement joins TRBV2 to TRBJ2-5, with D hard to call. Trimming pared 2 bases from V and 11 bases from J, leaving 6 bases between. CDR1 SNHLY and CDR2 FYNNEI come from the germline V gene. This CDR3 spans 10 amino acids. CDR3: CASSEMSQYF. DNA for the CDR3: TGTGCCAGCAGTGAAATGAGTCAGTACTTC. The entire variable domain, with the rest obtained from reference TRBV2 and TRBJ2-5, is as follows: EPEVTQTPSHQVTQMGQEVILRCVPISNHLYFYWYRQILGQKVEFLVSFYNNEISEKSEIFDDQFSVERPDGSNFTLKIRSTKLEDSAMYFCASSEMSQYFGPGTRLLVL.

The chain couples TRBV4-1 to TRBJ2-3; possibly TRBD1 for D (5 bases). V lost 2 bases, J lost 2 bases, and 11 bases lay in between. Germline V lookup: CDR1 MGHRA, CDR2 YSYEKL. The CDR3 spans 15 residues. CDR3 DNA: TGCGCCAGCAGCCAACTCGGACAATCCACAGATACGCAGTATTTT. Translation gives CASSQLGQSTDTQYF.

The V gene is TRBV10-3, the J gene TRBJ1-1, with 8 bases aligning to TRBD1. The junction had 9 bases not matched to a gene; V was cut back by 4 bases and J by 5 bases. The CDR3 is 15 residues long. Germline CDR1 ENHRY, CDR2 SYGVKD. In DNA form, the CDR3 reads TGTGCCATCAGTGGCCCAGGACAGGGTGGAACTGAAGCTTTCTTT. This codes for CAISGPGQGGTEAFF.

In nucleotides, the CDR3 is TGTGCCAGCAGCTGGGGGTTAGGCGGGGCTGAGCAGTTCTTC. Its protein product is CASSWGLGGAEQFF. The chain carries TRBV13 and TRBJ2-1, with a weak D call TRBD2 (6 bases). This CDR3 has 14 amino acids. The ends were cut back, 4 bases at V and 9 bases at J, with 16 bases in the middle. The V gene's germline CDR1 is PRHDT and CDR2 FYEKMQ (reference sequence).

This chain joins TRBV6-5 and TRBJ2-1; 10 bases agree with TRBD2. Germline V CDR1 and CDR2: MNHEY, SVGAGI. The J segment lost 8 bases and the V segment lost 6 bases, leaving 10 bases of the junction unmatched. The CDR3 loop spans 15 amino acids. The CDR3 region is CASRFPSGSLDEQFF. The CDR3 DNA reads TGTGCCAGCAGATTCCCTAGCGGGAGTTTGGATGAGCAGTTCTTC.

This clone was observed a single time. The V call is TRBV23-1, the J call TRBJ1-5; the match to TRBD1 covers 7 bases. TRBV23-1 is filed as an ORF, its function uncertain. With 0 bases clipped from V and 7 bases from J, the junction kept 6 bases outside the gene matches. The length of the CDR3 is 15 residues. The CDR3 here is CASSQSNSRGQPQHF. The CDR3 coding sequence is TGCGCCAGCAGTCAATCGAACTCCAGGGGGCAGCCCCAGCATTTT.